This T cell receptor beta chain was sequenced for a study of OX40 agonist ivuxolimab in advanced cancers. Here immunoSEQ multiplex PCR was the method, and the copy in TCRdb shows in-frame clones only, minus some. This sample has roughly 82,000 clones, with 80% to 90% found just once. CDR1 is SGHNT and CDR2 is YYREEE in the germline V gene (reference sequence). This CDR3 contains 15 residues. The V gene end was trimmed by 4 bases and the J gene end by 4 bases; junction bases not matched to a gene: 6. This specimen was CD4+ or CD8+ T cells sorted from blood, taken in a trial of the OX40 agonist ivuxolimab. The chain recombines TRBV5-4 with TRBJ1-2; 11 bases fit TRBD1. This TCR was recovered from an adult with an advanced solid tumor such as melanoma, head and neck, liver or kidney cancer. The DNA for the CDR3 is TGTGCCAGCAGCAGGGACAGGGGGTATGGCTATGGCTACACCTTC. Encoded protein: CASSRDRGYGYGYTF.